This T cell receptor beta chain is drawn from a study of shared clonotypes between healthy human individuals. Using immunoSEQ multiplex PCR, the repertoire was profiled, and TCRdb retains in-frame clones only, with some absent. The sample yields some 1,600,000 clones, 98% seen once. Those who donated, Caucasian adults without exception, all lived in Nashville, Tennessee. The germline gives CDR1 MNHEY, CDR2 SVGAGI. The CDR3 is 14 residues long. V lost 6 bases and J lost 0, with 9 bases in between. Whole-study findings and limits: Clonotype sharing across several donors was observed for around 4.5% of naive CD4 clonotypes. When compared with the clonotypes that were shared by all four sorted-subset donors, the non-shared clonotypes turned out to have lower generation probabilities.

As regards this clone: Its antigen is currently unknown.

This receptor was taken from a man aged 30 to 39 in good health. The sequenced sample was naive CD4+ T cells sorted from blood. Subset: CD45RA+ positively selected. The chain uses TRBV6-5 and TRBJ1-5; D is uncertain. The CDR3 here is CASRQIRSNQPQHF. Here the CDR3 DNA reads TGTGCCAGCAGGCAGATTCGTAGCAATCAGCCCCAGCATTTT.